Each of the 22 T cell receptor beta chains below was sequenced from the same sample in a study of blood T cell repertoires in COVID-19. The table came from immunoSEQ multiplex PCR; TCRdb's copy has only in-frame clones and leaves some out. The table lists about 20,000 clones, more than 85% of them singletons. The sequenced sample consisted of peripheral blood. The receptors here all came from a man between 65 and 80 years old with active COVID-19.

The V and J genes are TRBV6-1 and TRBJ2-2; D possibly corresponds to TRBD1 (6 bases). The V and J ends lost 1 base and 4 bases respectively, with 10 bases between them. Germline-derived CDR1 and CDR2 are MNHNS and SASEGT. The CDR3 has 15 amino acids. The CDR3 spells CASSEGEGGTGELFF. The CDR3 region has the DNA TGTGCCAGCAGTGAAGGTGAAGGGGGCACCGGGGAGCTGTTTTTT.

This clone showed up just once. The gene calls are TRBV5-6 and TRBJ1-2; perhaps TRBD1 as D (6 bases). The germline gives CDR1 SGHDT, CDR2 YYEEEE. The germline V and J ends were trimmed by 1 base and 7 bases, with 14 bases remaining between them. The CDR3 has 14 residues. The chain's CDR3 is CASSLSRGVGGYTF. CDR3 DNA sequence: TGTGCCAGCAGCTTGTCCAGGGGTGTCGGTGGCTACACCTTC.

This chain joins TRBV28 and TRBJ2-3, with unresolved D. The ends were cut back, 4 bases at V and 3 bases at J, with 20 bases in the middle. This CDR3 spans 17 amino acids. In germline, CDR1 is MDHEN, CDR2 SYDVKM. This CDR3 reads CASSSVRLLRQTDTQYF. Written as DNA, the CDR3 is TGTGCCAGCAGTTCCGTACGTCTTTTAAGACAAACAGATACGCAGTATTTT.

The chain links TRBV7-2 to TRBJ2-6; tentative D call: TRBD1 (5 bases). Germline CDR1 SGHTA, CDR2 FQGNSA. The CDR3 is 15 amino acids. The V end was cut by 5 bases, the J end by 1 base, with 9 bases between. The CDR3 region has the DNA TGTGCCAGCAGCCCGGACACTTCTGGGGCCAACGTCCTGACTTTC. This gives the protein CASSPDTSGANVLTF.

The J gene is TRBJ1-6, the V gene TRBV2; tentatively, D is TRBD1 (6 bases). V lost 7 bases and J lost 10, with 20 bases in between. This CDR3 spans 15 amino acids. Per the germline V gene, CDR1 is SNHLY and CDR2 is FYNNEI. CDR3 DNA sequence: TGTGCCAGCATGGGGTTGGGGGCCTTGGGGTCACCCCTCCACTTT. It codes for CASMGLGALGSPLHF. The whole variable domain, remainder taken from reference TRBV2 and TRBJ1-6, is EPEVTQTPSHQVTQMGQEVILRCVPISNHLYFYWYRQILGQKVEFLVSFYNNEISEKSEIFDDQFSVERPDGSNFTLKIRSTKLEDSAMYFCASMGLGALGSPLHFGNGTRLTVT.

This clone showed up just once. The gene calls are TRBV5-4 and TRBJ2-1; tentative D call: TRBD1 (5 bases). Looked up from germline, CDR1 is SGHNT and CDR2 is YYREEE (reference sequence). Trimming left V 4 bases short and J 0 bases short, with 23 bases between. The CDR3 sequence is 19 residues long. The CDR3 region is CASSRGPQTVPSSYNEQFF. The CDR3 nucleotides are TGTGCCAGCAGCCGTGGCCCCCAGACAGTTCCTAGCTCCTACAATGAGCAGTTCTTC.

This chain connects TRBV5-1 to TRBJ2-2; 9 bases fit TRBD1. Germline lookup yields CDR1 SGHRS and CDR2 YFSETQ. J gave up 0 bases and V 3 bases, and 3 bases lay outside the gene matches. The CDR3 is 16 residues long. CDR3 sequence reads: CASSWGDRANTGELFF. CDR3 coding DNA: TGCGCCAGCAGCTGGGGGGACAGGGCGAACACCGGGGAGCTGTTTTTT.

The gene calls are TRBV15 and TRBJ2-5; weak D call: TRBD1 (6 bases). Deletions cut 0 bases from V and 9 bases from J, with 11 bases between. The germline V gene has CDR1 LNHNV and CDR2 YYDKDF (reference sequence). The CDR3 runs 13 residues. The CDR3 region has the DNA TGTGCCACCAGCAGAGATCCTGGACAGCCCCAGTACTTC. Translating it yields CATSRDPGQPQYF. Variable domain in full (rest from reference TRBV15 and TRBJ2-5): DAMVIQNPRYQVTQFGKPVTLSCSQTLNHNVMYWYQQKSSQAPKLLFHYYDKDFNNEADTPDNFQSRRPNTSFCFLDIRSPGLGDTAMYLCATSRDPGQPQYFGPGTRLLVL.

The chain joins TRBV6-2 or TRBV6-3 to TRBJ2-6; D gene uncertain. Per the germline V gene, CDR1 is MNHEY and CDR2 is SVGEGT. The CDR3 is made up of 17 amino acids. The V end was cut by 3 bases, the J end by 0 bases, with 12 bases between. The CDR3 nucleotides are TGTGCCAGCAGTTATTTCGGGTTGGGCTCTGGGGCCAACGTCCTGACTTTC. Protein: CASSYFGLGSGANVLTF.

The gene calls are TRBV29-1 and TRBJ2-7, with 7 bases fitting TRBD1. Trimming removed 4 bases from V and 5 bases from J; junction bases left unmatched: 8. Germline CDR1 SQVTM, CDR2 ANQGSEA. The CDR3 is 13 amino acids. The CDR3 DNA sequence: TGCAGCGTTGTAGCCCAGGGGGACGACGAGCAGTACTTC. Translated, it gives CSVVAQGDDEQYF.

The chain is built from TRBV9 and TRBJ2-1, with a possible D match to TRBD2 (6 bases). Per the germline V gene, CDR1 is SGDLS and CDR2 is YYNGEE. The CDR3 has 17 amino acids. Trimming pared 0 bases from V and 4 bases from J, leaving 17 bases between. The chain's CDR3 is CASSVGGATTLYNEQFF. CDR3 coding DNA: TGTGCCAGCAGCGTAGGCGGGGCCACTACACTTTACAATGAGCAGTTCTTC.

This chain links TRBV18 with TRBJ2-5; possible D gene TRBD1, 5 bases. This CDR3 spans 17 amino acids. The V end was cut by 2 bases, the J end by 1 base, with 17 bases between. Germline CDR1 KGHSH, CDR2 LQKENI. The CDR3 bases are TGTGCCAGCTCACCATGGGCAAGGGGAACAGGCCAAGAGACCCAGTACTTC. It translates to CASSPWARGTGQETQYF.

The CDR3 loop reads CASSREGYEQYF. In DNA, the CDR3 is TGTGCCAGCAGCCGGGAGGGCTACGAGCAGTACTTC. The rearrangement links TRBV2 to TRBJ2-7, with 8 bases identical to TRBD2. Germline-derived CDR1 and CDR2 are SNHLY and FYNNEI. The CDR3 runs to 12 residues. The J segment lost 3 bases and the V segment lost 6 bases, leaving 1 base of the junction unmatched.

The CDR3 bases are TGTGCCAGCAACTTCCTCACCGGGGGACCAAATTTGCCCCAGCATTTT. It codes for CASNFLTGGPNLPQHF. This sequence joins TRBV11-3 and TRBJ1-5; tentative D call: TRBD1 (5 bases). The CDR3 has 16 residues. Trimming shortened V by 7 bases and J by 9 bases, and 25 bases separated the two germline ends. CDR1 SGHNT and CDR2 YENEEA come from the germline V gene.

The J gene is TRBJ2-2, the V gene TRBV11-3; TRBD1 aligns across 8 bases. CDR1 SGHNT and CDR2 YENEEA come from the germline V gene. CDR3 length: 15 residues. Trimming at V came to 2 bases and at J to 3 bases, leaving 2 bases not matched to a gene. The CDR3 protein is CASSLMGQDTGELFF. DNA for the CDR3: TGTGCCAGCAGCTTAATGGGACAGGACACCGGGGAGCTGTTTTTT. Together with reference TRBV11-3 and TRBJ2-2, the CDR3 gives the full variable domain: EAGVVQSPRYKIIEKKQPVAFWCNPISGHNTLYWYLQNLGQGPELLIRYENEEAVDDSQLPKDRFSAERLKGVDSTLKIQPAELGDSAVYLCASSLMGQDTGELFFGEGSRLTVL.

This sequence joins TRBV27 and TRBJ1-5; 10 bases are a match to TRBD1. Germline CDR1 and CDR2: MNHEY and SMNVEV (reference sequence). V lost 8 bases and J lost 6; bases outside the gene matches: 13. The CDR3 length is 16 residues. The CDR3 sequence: CASRQLDRGASQPQHF. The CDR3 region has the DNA TGTGCCAGCCGACAATTGGACAGGGGGGCTTCTCAGCCCCAGCATTTT.

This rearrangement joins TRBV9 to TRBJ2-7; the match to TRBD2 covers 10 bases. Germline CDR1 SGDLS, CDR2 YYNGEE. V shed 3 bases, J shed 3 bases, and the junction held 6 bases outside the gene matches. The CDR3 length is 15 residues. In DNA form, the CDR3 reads TGTGCCAGCAGCGCAAGCGGGAGGGCCGACTACGAGCAGTACTTC. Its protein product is CASSASGRADYEQYF.

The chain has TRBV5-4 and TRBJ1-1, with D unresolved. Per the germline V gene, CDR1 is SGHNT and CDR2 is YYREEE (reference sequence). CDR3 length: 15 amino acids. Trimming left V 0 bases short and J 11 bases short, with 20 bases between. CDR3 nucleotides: TGTGCCAGCAGCTTGGAGCGGGCCTCAACCGCGGGGGCTTTCTTT. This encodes CASSLERASTAGAFF.

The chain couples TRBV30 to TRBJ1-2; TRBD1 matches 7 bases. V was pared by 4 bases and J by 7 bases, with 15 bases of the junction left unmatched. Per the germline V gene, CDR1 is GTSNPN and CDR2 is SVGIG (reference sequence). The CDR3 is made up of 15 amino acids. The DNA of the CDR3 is TGTGCCTGGACCCCCTCCCGAGACAGGGTGTTTGGCTACACCTTC. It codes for CAWTPSRDRVFGYTF.

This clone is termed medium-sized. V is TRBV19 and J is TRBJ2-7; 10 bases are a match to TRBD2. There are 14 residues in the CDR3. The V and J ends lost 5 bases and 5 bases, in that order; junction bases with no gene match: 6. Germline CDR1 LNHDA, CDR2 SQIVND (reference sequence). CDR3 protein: CASSASGSSHEQYF. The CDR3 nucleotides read TGTGCCAGTAGTGCTAGCGGGAGTTCCCACGAGCAGTACTTC.

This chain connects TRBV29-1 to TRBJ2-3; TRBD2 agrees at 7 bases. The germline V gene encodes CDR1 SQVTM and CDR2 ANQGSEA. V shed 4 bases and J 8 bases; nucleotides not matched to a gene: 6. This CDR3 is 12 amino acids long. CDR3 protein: CSVAGPGGTQYF. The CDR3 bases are TGCAGCGTTGCCGGACCGGGAGGTACGCAGTATTTT.

The CDR3 sequence is CASSQEVEAGRSEKLFF. In DNA, the CDR3 is TGTGCCAGCAGCCAAGAAGTTGAGGCAGGGAGGAGTGAAAAACTGTTTTTT. The chain links TRBV4-2 to TRBJ1-4; D possibly corresponds to TRBD1 (5 bases). V was shortened by 0 bases and J by 7 bases, with 18 bases between the two germline ends. CDR3 size: 17 residues. The V gene's germline CDR1 is LGHNA and CDR2 YNFKEQ.